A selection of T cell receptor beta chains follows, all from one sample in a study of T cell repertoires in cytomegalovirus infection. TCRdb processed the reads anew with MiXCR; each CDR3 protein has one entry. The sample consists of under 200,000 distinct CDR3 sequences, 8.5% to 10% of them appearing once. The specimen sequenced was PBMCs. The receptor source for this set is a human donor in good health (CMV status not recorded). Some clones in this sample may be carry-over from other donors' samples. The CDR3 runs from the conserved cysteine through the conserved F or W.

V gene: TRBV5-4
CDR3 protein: CASSNPGTAYNEQFF

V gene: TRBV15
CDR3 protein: CATSRVAWDIQYF

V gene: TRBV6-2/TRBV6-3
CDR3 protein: CASSYLGLEQYF

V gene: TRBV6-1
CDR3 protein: CASSPGQGDYTF

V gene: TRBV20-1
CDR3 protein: CSASTGDGGNTIYF

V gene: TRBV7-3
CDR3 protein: CASSLGGERETQYF

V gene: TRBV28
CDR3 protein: CASSLSGFNEKLFF

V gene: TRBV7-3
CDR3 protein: CASSLPSGQLTNEKLFF

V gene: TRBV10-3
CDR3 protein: CAISERVPGQGAGELFF

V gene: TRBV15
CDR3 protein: CATSRIGAGNEKLFF

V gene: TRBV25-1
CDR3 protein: CASSEYWTHNEQFF

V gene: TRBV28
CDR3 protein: CASSLKPNTEAFF

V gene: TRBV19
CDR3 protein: CASSIGGQGLNSPLHF

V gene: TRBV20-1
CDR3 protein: CSAQPPGSSYNSPLHF

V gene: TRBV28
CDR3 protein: CASSFLRDYGYTF

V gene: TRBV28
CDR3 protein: CASNGGGRKYHEQYF

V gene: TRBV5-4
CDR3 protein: CASSLGQLRSYNEQFF

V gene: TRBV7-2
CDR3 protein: CASSSGLATGELFF

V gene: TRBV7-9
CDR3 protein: CASSPRGGGRTDTQYF

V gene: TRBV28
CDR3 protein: CASSTLGDGGYTF

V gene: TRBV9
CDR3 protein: CASSVAPGISNIQYF

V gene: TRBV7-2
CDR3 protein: CASSRTVNYEQYF

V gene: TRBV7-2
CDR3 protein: CASSLDSNSYGYTF

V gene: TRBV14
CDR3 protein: CASSQDLASCNEQFF

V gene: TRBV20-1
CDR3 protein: CSARGGRTNYGYTF

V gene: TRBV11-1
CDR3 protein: CASSFWDGRPGCNQPQHF

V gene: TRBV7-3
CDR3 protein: CASSLPDGLAGVTDTQYF

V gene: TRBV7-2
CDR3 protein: CASTAGTVGNTIYF

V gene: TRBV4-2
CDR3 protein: CASSQEEGLAETRYNEQFF

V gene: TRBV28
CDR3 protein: CASSLGAGTTDTQYF

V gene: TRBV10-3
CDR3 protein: CAISAPNYGYTF

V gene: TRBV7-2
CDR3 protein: CASSTGTNYEQYF

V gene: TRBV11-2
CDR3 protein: CASDSRGVMGGANTGELFF

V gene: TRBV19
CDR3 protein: CASYPPGQRNTGELFF

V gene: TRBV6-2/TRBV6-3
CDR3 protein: CASSPEWRVGNEQFF

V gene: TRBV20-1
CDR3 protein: CSARTGGVSNYGYTF

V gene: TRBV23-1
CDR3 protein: CASSQSTGESSYEQYF